The rows below give T cell receptor beta chains drawn from one sample of a study of shared clonotypes between healthy human individuals. TCRdb keeps only in-frame clones here, not all; method: immunoSEQ multiplex PCR. Here the sample spans approximately 650,000 clones, about 95% being singletons. Material for sequencing was naive CD8+ T cells sorted from blood. These receptors originate from a young woman in good health. Each CDR3 is given with its conserved first and last residue.

j_call | v_call | cdr3_aa
TRBJ1-4 | TRBV4-1 | CASSQDLEEKLFF
TRBJ1-1 | TRBV6-5 | CASTHGQGVSTEAFF
TRBJ1-1 | TRBV19 | CASSGAVEAFF
TRBJ2-3 | TRBV19 | CATQAGVGTDTQYF
TRBJ1-2 | TRBV4-1 | CASSQGTGPHGYTF
TRBJ2-3 | TRBV2 | CASSGGQSSFHLTSTDTQYF
TRBJ2-7 | TRBV19 | CASSSPSYEQYF
TRBJ2-2 | TRBV19 | CASSIEVLANTGELFF
TRBJ1-4 | TRBV15 | CATSRDRGNEKLFF
TRBJ2-7 | TRBV5-4 | CASSSGQKSYEQYF
TRBJ2-3 | TRBV19 | CASSITSGAGEATQYF
TRBJ1-2 | TRBV5-4 | CASSLGDVSRGYTF
TRBJ2-1 | TRBV9 | CASSVDSGASYNEQFF
TRBJ2-1 | TRBV19 | CASSLALGDLGNEQFF
TRBJ1-2 | TRBV27 | CASKFGQHESGYTF
TRBJ2-2 | TRBV10-1 | CASSVGEPGELFF
TRBJ2-1 | TRBV28 | CASSFFREYNEQFF